The T cell receptor beta chain under discussion was sequenced for a study of radiotherapy plus CTLA-4 blockade in lung cancer. Study as a whole: Patients showed objective responses in 15% to 20% of cases, and disease control was achieved by about 30%. Findings and caveats of the study: In blood, TCR clones derived from the tumor expanded after radiotherapy plus ipilimumab. Interferon-beta, together with early blood T cell clone dynamics, reportedly best predicted response.

This clone was picked up a small number of times. Its specificity is unknown. The repertoire was sequenced with immunoSEQ multiplex PCR; TCRdb's copy has only in-frame clones and lacks some. This sample yields tens of thousands of clones, of which over 70% are seen a single time; 3% to 4.5% belongs to the top ten. This receptor was identified in a human donor with non-small cell lung cancer who had a partial response to radiotherapy plus ipilimumab. Some clones in this sample may be carry-over from other donors' samples. This material consisted of peripheral blood, taken from a patient treated with radiotherapy plus ipilimumab.

This CDR3 is CASSAGTAEQYF. CDR3 coding DNA: TGTGCCAGCAGTGCCGGGACTGCAGAGCAGTACTTC. The V and J genes are TRBV6-4 and TRBJ2-7, with a tentative D call TRBD2 (6 bases). Trimming left V 4 bases short and J 7 bases short, with 11 bases between. This CDR3 contains 12 residues. From germline, CDR1 is MRHNA and CDR2 SNTAGT.